The rows below give T cell receptor beta chains drawn from one sample of a study of cytomegalovirus exposure and HLA in healthy donors. Using immunoSEQ multiplex PCR, the repertoire was profiled, and TCRdb retains in-frame clones only, with some absent. The data contain over 150,000 clones, around 80% of them seen just once; the ten biggest clones take up around 13%. The material sequenced was PBMCs. The receptors here all came from a man aged 25-45 years in good health and CMV-seropositive. The CDR3 runs from the conserved cysteine through the conserved F or W. D genes are given only for firm matches. Where a row states a size, it is once, few, many or the class of an expanded clone; other rows omit it.

V gene: TRBV7-9
clone size: NA
D gene: NA
J gene: TRBJ1-2
CDR3 protein: CASWRGDNYGYPF
CDR3 DNA: TGTGCCAGCTGGAGGGGAGACAACTATGGCTACCCCTTC

V gene: TRBV28
clone size: once
D gene: NA
J gene: TRBJ1-2
CDR3 protein: CASSQDQDGGYTF
CDR3 DNA: TGTGCCAGCAGTCAAGATCAAGATGGCGGCTACACCTTC

V gene: TRBV9
clone size: NA
D gene: TRBD2
J gene: TRBJ2-2
CDR3 protein: CASSPRGLAVNTGELFF
CDR3 DNA: TGTGCCAGCAGCCCGCGGGGACTAGCGGTTAACACCGGGGAGCTGTTTTTT

V gene: TRBV19
clone size: NA
D gene: TRBD1
J gene: TRBJ1-5
CDR3 protein: CASSMGRTGNQPQHF
CDR3 DNA: TGTGCCAGTAGTATGGGAAGGACAGGGAATCAGCCCCAGCATTTT

V gene: TRBV9
clone size: NA
D gene: TRBD2
J gene: TRBJ2-3
CDR3 protein: CASSVATTSGSTDTQYF
CDR3 DNA: TGTGCCAGCAGCGTAGCTACGACTAGCGGGAGCACAGATACGCAGTATTTT

V gene: TRBV27
clone size: NA
D gene: TRBD1
J gene: TRBJ1-2
CDR3 protein: CASSPQGNYGYTF
CDR3 DNA: TGTGCCAGCAGTCCACAGGGGAACTATGGCTACACCTTC

V gene: TRBV5-6
clone size: NA
D gene: NA
J gene: TRBJ1-2
CDR3 protein: CASSLLPYGYTF
CDR3 DNA: TGTGCCAGCAGCTTGCTTCCTTATGGCTACACCTTC

V gene: TRBV4-1
clone size: NA
D gene: NA
J gene: TRBJ2-4
CDR3 protein: CASSPGQAKNIQYF
CDR3 DNA: TGCGCCAGCAGCCCTGGACAGGCCAAAAACATTCAGTACTTC

V gene: TRBV5-1
clone size: NA
D gene: TRBD1
J gene: TRBJ2-7
CDR3 protein: CASSQSGQGHEQYF
CDR3 DNA: TGCGCCAGCAGCCAGAGTGGACAGGGCCACGAGCAGTACTTC

V gene: TRBV5-6
clone size: NA
D gene: TRBD2
J gene: TRBJ2-7
CDR3 protein: CASSLQGTSGRAPRYEQYF
CDR3 DNA: TGTGCCAGCAGCTTGCAAGGGACTAGCGGGAGGGCCCCGAGGTACGAGCAGTACTTC

V gene: TRBV6-1
clone size: NA
D gene: NA
J gene: TRBJ1-1
CDR3 protein: CASSEGQGGTEAFF
CDR3 DNA: TGTGCCAGCAGTGAAGGTCAGGGTGGCACTGAAGCTTTCTTT

V gene: TRBV6-7
clone size: NA
D gene: NA
J gene: TRBJ2-1
CDR3 protein: CASSYNPSAHRCNEQFF
CDR3 DNA: TGTGCCAGCAGTTACAATCCGTCGGCTCACAGATGCAATGAGCAGTTCTTC

V gene: TRBV5-1
clone size: NA
D gene: NA
J gene: TRBJ2-2
CDR3 protein: CASSLLGGDTGELFF
CDR3 DNA: TGCGCCAGCAGCTTGTTAGGGGGGGACACCGGGGAGCTGTTTTTT

V gene: TRBV27
clone size: once
D gene: TRBD1
J gene: TRBJ2-7
CDR3 protein: CASSSEPTGLSYEQYF
CDR3 DNA: TGTGCCAGCAGTTCCGAGCCGACAGGGCTGAGCTACGAGCAGTACTTC

V gene: TRBV6-6
clone size: NA
D gene: TRBD2
J gene: TRBJ2-1
CDR3 protein: CASSLAGGPYNEQFF
CDR3 DNA: TGTGCCAGCAGCCTAGCGGGGGGGCCTTACAATGAGCAGTTCTTC

V gene: TRBV5-4
clone size: NA
D gene: TRBD1
J gene: TRBJ1-1
CDR3 protein: CASSLTGEDTEAFF
CDR3 DNA: TGTGCCAGCAGCTTAACAGGGGAGGACACTGAAGCTTTCTTT

V gene: TRBV2
clone size: NA
D gene: TRBD1
J gene: TRBJ2-1
CDR3 protein: CASSHQKGQEFYNEQFF
CDR3 DNA: TGTGCCAGCAGTCATCAAAAAGGACAGGAGTTTTACAATGAGCAGTTCTTC

V gene: TRBV19
clone size: few
D gene: TRBD1
J gene: TRBJ1-5
CDR3 protein: CASRPDRVNQPQHF
CDR3 DNA: TGTGCCAGTAGGCCTGACAGGGTTAATCAGCCCCAGCATTTT

V gene: TRBV6-1
clone size: NA
D gene: NA
J gene: TRBJ1-2
CDR3 protein: CASGTGTLNYGYTF
CDR3 DNA: TGTGCCAGCGGTACAGGGACCCTTAACTATGGCTACACCTTC

V gene: TRBV5-6
clone size: few
D gene: TRBD1
J gene: TRBJ2-7
CDR3 protein: CASSFSGTGGYEQYF
CDR3 DNA: TGTGCCAGCAGCTTCTCCGGGACAGGGGGCTACGAGCAGTACTTC

V gene: TRBV27
clone size: NA
D gene: NA
J gene: TRBJ1-2
CDR3 protein: CASSLSGAGYTF
CDR3 DNA: TGTGCCAGCAGTTTATCAGGGGCTGGCTACACCTTC

V gene: TRBV7-2
clone size: NA
D gene: TRBD2
J gene: TRBJ2-7
CDR3 protein: CASSLAGLAAAEQYF
CDR3 DNA: TGTGCCAGCAGCTTAGCAGGACTAGCGGCTGCCGAGCAGTACTTC

V gene: TRBV5-5
clone size: NA
D gene: TRBD2
J gene: TRBJ2-7
CDR3 protein: CASSHGPGGPSYEQYF
CDR3 DNA: TGTGCCAGCAGCCACGGTCCGGGAGGGCCCTCCTACGAGCAGTACTTC